This is a list of T cell receptor beta chains from one sample in a study of T cell repertoires in cytomegalovirus infection. MiXCR was run by TCRdb on the reads, yielding one entry per CDR3 protein. The sample yields 310,000 or so distinct CDR3 sequences, roughly 25% seen once. The sequenced sample was PBMCs. These receptors were taken from a human donor in good health (CMV status not recorded). Some clones in this sample may be carry-over from other donors' samples. The CDR3 runs from the conserved cysteine through the conserved F or W. Fields, in order: J gene, V gene, CDR3 length, clone size, CDR3 protein. Clone sizes are given selectively: once, few, many, or a class where the clone is expanded.

>TRBJ1-4|TRBV28|15|many
CASSFWGPLNEKLFF
>TRBJ1-5|TRBV7-6|13|many
CASSRHRNQPQHF
>TRBJ1-2|TRBV28|15|many
CASSLGGGRVYGYTF
>TRBJ2-1|TRBV19|15|-
CASSPRDRGLNEQFF
>TRBJ2-7|TRBV6-8|15|-
CASSDGTSGRHEQYF
>TRBJ2-7|TRBV6-5|15|many
CASSYSGDNSYEQYF
>TRBJ1-3|TRBV6-1|11|-
CATRGGNTIYF
>TRBJ1-2|TRBV11-2|14|many
CASSLERSSEGYTF
>TRBJ2-2|TRBV20-1|14|-
CSAAQGAMTGELFF
>TRBJ2-1|TRBV28|13|few
CASNNGLYNEQFF
>TRBJ2-3|TRBV7-2|14|few
CASSSVPGTRTQYF
>TRBJ2-2|TRBV12-3/TRBV12-4|16|-
CASSLSGGANTGELFF
>TRBJ2-7|TRBV20-1|12|-
CSLGGGVYEQYF
>TRBJ2-5|TRBV4-2|14|few
CASSQARGQETQYF
>TRBJ2-3|TRBV6-2/TRBV6-3|12|-
CASRDSTDTQYF
>TRBJ2-7|TRBV7-2|14|many
CASSFRQGTHEQYF
>TRBJ2-5|TRBV7-3|15|many
CASSGQGVGQETQYF
>TRBJ1-1|TRBV28|16|-
CASSAPGQAGDTEAFF
>TRBJ1-4|TRBV7-9|14|many
CASSYFRGNEKLFF
>TRBJ2-1|TRBV24-1|16|once
CATSDSAGNSYNEQFF
>TRBJ1-5|TRBV2|15|few
CASQGAPTGNQPQHF
>TRBJ2-1|TRBV7-2|13|-
CASSLDEGGEQFF
>TRBJ1-5|TRBV28|15|-
CASSLWGGDGQPQHF
>TRBJ2-1|TRBV28|13|many
CASRLGLLNEQFF
>TRBJ2-3|TRBV15|15|-
CATSLTSGLTDTQYF
>TRBJ2-7|TRBV28|14|many
CASSLDLGSYEQYF
>TRBJ2-7|TRBV10-3|17|-
CAISRPADRVDFDEQYF
>TRBJ2-3|TRBV7-2|14|few
CASSLFLATDTQYF
>TRBJ2-4|TRBV7-9|20|many
CASSLGSVAGVRLAKNIQYF
>TRBJ2-3|TRBV14|15|-
CASSHPTASTDTQYF
>TRBJ1-5|TRBV6-5|14|many
CASSYSIGNQPQHF
>TRBJ1-3|TRBV10-3|15|-
CAISNRGTKGNTIYF
>TRBJ2-7|TRBV28|14|few
CASTRPSGLGEQYF
>TRBJ1-3|TRBV19|16|-
CASIHKRGTAGNTIYF
>TRBJ2-3|TRBV4-3|15|-
CASSQDRRGTDTQYF
>TRBJ2-5|TRBV12-3/TRBV12-4|15|few
CASSADRGFWETQYF
>TRBJ2-1|TRBV6-6|16|-
CASSYSTGEPYNEQFF
>TRBJ2-7|TRBV28|12|few
CASSLLRGEQYF
>TRBJ2-5|TRBV7-1|14|few
CASSPGGEGETQYF
>TRBJ1-1|TRBV7-6|13|-
CASSFGGETEAFF
>TRBJ2-3|TRBV6-1|13|-
CASSFRLVDTQYF
>TRBJ1-5|TRBV7-2|13|many
CASSWENNQPQHF
>TRBJ1-1|TRBV2|13|-
CASKRLMNTEAFF